Described below is a single T cell receptor (beta chain) sequence and its context. V shed 0 bases and J shed 4 bases, with 8 bases lying between them. CDR1 is LNHDA and CDR2 is SQIVND in the germline V gene (reference sequence). This CDR3 has 14 residues. The record originates from a study of regulatory and conventional T cells in RAG deficiency. Conventional CD4+ T cells were sorted from blood as CD25-low CD127-high cells. Profiling relied on immunoSEQ multiplex PCR, and the TCRdb table lists in-frame clones only, not all of them. The data show around 12,000 clones, 90% to 95% seen once. This sample also belongs to another study, concerning regulatory T cells. Per that study: Amplification used 52 TRBV primers and 13 TRBJ primers.

The chain uses TRBV19 and TRBJ2-3; no clear D. This receptor was taken from a human donor in good health. Sequencing input: CD4+ effector T cells sorted from blood. The CDR3 spells CASSIEWVSDTQYF. DNA of the CDR3: TGTGCCAGTAGTATAGAGTGGGTTTCAGATACGCAGTATTTT.